This T cell receptor (beta chain) was sequenced in a study of early T cells in non-severe SARS-CoV-2 infection. Study context: The authors sequenced bulk RNA from unsorted whole blood, leaving chains unpaired.

In its sample, this clonotype is medium-sized. Its antigen is still unknown. General observations from the study: Anti-spike CD8 responses were favored in VDJdb matching, and private and CD4 specificities were missed.

As part of library construction, unique molecular identifiers were attached to individual cDNA molecules. TCRdb re-called the 5' RACE reads through MiXCR, storing one row per CDR3 protein. This table has 60,000 to 75,000 distinct CDR3 sequences, around 12% appearing once. The V gene's germline CDR1 is LGHDT and CDR2 YNNKEL (reference sequence). V was clipped by 1 base and J by 7 bases, with 11 bases between them. There are 14 residues in the CDR3. This TCR was recovered from an adult who was a healthcare worker with PCR-confirmed SARS-CoV-2 infection or an uninfected control (not recorded which). The V call is TRBV3-1, the J call TRBJ1-5, with D unresolved. The sequenced sample was whole blood. CDR3 in amino acids: CASSQGGGGQPQHF. CDR3 nucleotides: TGTGCCAGCAGCCAAGGGGGTGGAGGGCAGCCCCAGCATTTT. Variable domain in full (rest from reference TRBV3-1 and TRBJ1-5): DTAVSQTPKYLVTQMGNDKSIKCEQNLGHDTMYWYKQDSKKFLKIMFSYNNKELIINETVPNRFSPKSPDKAHLNLHINSLELGDSAVYFCASSQGGGGQPQHFGDGTRLSIL.